These 3 T cell receptor beta chains were sequenced from one sample in a study of beta chain features in type 1 diabetes. The entirety of the isolated RNA underwent reverse transcription, so expressed TCRB transcripts were sequenced. Only in-frame clones appear in the TCRdb table, and some are missing; sequencing was by immunoSEQ multiplex PCR. The sample records a few hundred thousand clones, 16% being singletons. No antigen is known for these receptors. Study findings and constraints: Within each of all four CD4+ subsets, Type 1 diabetes patients had TCRB CDR3s that were moderately but significantly shorter.

Sequenced sample: naive CD4+ T cells from blood. The receptors stem from a young man with type 1 diabetes.

The sample holds a few counts of this clone. The V gene is TRBV7-2, the J gene TRBJ2-7; unclear D gene. The CDR3 covers 14 residues. Germline CDR1 and CDR2: SGHTA and FQGNSA. Trimming left V 7 bases short and J 2 bases short, with 15 bases between. The CDR3 bases are TGTGCCAGCACCCGGCCGGAACGGGCCTACGAGCAGTACTTC. Protein product: CASTRPERAYEQYF.

The chain has TRBV4-1 and TRBJ2-7; D is perhaps TRBD1 or TRBD2 (5 bases each). Germline CDR1 MGHRA, CDR2 YSYEKL. The CDR3 loop spans 15 amino acids. V lost 4 bases and J lost 0, with 13 bases in between. CDR3 sequence reads: CASSPPPGSSYEQYF. The CDR3 DNA is TGCGCCAGCAGCCCCCCACCAGGGAGCTCCTACGAGCAGTACTTC.

In its sample, this clone was seen a few times. J is TRBJ2-3 and V is TRBV29-1; 7 bases are shared with TRBD1. V gave up 6 bases and J gave up 2 bases; unmatched junction bases: 2. The CDR3 runs to 12 residues. The germline CDR1 and CDR2 sequences are SQVTM and ANQGSEA. CDR3 amino acids: CSVTGHTDTQYF. The CDR3 DNA is TGCAGCGTGACAGGGCACACAGATACGCAGTATTTT.